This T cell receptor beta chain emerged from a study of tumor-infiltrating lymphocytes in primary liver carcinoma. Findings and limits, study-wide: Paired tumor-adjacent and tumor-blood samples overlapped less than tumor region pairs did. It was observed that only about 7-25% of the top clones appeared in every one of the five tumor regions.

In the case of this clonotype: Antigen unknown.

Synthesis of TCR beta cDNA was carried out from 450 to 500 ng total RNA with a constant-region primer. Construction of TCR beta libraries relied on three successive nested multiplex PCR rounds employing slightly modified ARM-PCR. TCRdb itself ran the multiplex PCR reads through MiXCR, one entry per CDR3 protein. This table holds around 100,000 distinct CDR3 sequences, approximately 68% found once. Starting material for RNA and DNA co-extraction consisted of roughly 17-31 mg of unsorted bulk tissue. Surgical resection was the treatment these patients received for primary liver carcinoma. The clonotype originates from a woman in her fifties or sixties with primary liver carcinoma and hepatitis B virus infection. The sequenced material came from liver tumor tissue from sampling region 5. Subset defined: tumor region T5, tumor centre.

The CDR3 DNA reads TGTGCCAGTAGTATATCCGATTACAATGAGCAGTTCTTC. Translating gives CASSISDYNEQFF. This chain joins TRBV19 and TRBJ2-1, with no clear D. The CDR3 extends over 13 amino acids. The germline V and J ends were trimmed by 2 bases and 4 bases, with 6 bases remaining between them. Germline values: CDR1 LNHDA, CDR2 SQIVND (reference sequence). The full variable domain, completed using reference TRBV19 and TRBJ2-1, is DGGITQSPKYLFRKEGQNVTLSCEQNLNHDAMYWYRQDPGQGLRLIYYSQIVNDFQKGDIAEGYSVSREKKESFPLTVTSAQKNPTAFYLCASSISDYNEQFFGPGTRLTVL.